What follows describes a single T cell receptor beta chain. Its antigen is not identified. The data derive from a study of Graves' ophthalmopathy and Graves' hyperthyroidism. Study-level points and caveats: Ophthalmopathy and stable hyperthyroidism were discriminated by a 13-signature model, with roughly 86% sensitivity and nearly 84% specificity. Most expanded clonotypes from thyroid (those above 0.001 frequency) were also found in blood.

Trimming stripped 3 bases from V and 1 base from J, with 7 bases between. The germline V gene encodes CDR1 DFQATT and CDR2 SNEGSKA (reference sequence). This CDR3 spans 12 amino acids. TCR beta CDR3 regions were amplified from RNA transcripts. HTBI primers were employed in first-round RT-PCR, then a second-round multiplex PCR followed. One entry per CDR3 protein results from TCRdb running MiXCR on the multiplex PCR reads. The table has hundreds of thousands of distinct CDR3 sequences, about 21% seen once; the top ten hold around 3%. Orbital computed tomography, together with clinical symptoms, serum thyroxine, TRAb and thyroid ultrasound, was used for diagnosis. As the starting material, over 9.5 ml of fresh peripheral blood yielded the PBMCs.

The sequencing sample was made of peripheral blood. The receptor was isolated from a woman between 18 and 29 years old with stable Graves' hyperthyroidism. The V and J genes are TRBV20-1 and TRBJ2-7; D is uncertain. Here the CDR3 reads CSARGQSYEQYF. The CDR3 DNA sequence: TGCAGTGCTAGGGGCCAATCCTACGAGCAGTACTTC.